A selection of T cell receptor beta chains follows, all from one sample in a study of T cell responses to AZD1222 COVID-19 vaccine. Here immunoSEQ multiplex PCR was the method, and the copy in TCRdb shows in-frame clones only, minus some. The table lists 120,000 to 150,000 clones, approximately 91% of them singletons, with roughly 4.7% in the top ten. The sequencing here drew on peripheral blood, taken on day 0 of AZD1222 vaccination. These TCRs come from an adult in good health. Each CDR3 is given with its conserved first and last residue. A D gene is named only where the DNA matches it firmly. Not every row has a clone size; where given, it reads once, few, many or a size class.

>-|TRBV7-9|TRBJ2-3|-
TGTGCCAGCAGCTTCCTCACGGGAGTACGAGATACGCAGTATTTT
CASSFLTGVRDTQYF
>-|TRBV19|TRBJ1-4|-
TGTGCCAGTAGCCGTCTCCAGGGATATGAAAAACTGTTTTTT
CASSRLQGYEKLFF
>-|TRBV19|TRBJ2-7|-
TGTGCCAGTAGTCCACGGCCAGGCGGTTCCTACGAGCAGTACTTC
CASSPRPGGSYEQYF
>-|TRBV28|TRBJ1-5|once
TGTGCCAGCAGTTTACCAGACAGTCCAAGGTATCAGCCCCAGCATTTT
CASSLPDSPRYQPQHF
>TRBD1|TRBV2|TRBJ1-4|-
TGTGCCAGCAGACTCGGGACAGGTTTAAATGAAAAACTGTTTTTT
CASRLGTGLNEKLFF
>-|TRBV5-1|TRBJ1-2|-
TGCGCCAGCAGCTTGGGCAGGGTCCAAGACTATGGCTACACCTTC
CASSLGRVQDYGYTF
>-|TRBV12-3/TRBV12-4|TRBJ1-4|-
TGTGCCAGCAGTTGGGGTAATGAAAAACTGTTTTTT
CASSWGNEKLFF
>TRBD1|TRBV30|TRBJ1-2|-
TGTGCCTGGAGTGTCTCCAGGGGACAGCATGGCTACACCTTC
CAWSVSRGQHGYTF
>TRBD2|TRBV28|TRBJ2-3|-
TGTGCCATTGCGGGAGTCCCAGATACGCAGTATTTT
CAIAGVPDTQYF
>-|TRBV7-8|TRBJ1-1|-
TGTGCCAGCAGCTTAGCGCACTTGAACACTGAAGCTTTCTTT
CASSLAHLNTEAFF
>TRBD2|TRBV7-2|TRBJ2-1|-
TGTGCCAGCAGCCTCGGACTAGCGGCCTGGGATGAGCAGTTCTTC
CASSLGLAAWDEQFF
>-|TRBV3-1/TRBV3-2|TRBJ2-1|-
TGTGCCAGCAGGCGGGGCCAGGGCAATGAGCAGTTCTTC
CASRRGQGNEQFF
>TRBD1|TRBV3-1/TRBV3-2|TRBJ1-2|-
TGTGCCAGCAGCCCACGACAGGGGGCGCGTGGCTACACCTTC
CASSPRQGARGYTF
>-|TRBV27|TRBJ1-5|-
TGTGCCAGCAGTCCTCAGCCTCTGAGCAATCAGCCCCAGCATTTT
CASSPQPLSNQPQHF
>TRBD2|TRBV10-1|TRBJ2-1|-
TGCGCCAGCAGCAAGAGCGGGAGCCGGGGTGAGCAGTTCTTC
CASSKSGSRGEQFF
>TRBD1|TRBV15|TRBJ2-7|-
TGTGCCACTCGTTCCCGGGGTGACAGGGTCCCCTACGAGCAGTACTTC
CATRSRGDRVPYEQYF
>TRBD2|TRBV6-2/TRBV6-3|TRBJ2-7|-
TGTGCCAGCAGTTTGCGACTTGGACTAGCGGGGTACGAGCAGTACTTC
CASSLRLGLAGYEQYF
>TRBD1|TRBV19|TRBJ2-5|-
TGTGCCAGTAGTATCAGGACAGGACCATGGGCCCAGTACTTC
CASSIRTGPWAQYF
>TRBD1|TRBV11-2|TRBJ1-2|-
TGTGCCAGCAGCTTCGCAGGGGGCTATGGCTACACCTTC
CASSFAGGYGYTF
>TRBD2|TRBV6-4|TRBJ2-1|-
TGTGCCAGCAGTGACTCGAGCGGGAGGTTCCTCAATGAGCAGTTCTTC
CASSDSSGRFLNEQFF
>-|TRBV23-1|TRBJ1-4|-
TGCGCCAGCAGTCAACCCGCTAATTGTGCAACTAATGAAAAACTGTTTTTT
CASSQPANCATNEKLFF
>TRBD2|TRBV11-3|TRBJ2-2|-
TGTGCCAGCAGTACGGGACTAGCGGGAGGGCACGGGGAGCTGTTTTTT
CASSTGLAGGHGELFF
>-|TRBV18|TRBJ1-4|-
TGTGCCAGCTCACCAAACGGTCTTGCAACTAATGAAAAACTGTTTTTT
CASSPNGLATNEKLFF
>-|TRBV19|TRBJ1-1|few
TGTTTAAGCGGAACTACTGAAGCTTTCTTT
CLSGTTEAFF
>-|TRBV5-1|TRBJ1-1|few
TGCGCCAGCAGCTCGGCTGGGGGTTTAGTCACTGAAGCTTTCTTT
CASSSAGGLVTEAFF
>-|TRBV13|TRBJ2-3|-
TGTGCCTCGGGACAAACAGATACGCAGTATTTT
CASGQTDTQYF
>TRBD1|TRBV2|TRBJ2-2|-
TGTGCCAGCAACAGGGGAGAGGACACCGGGGAGCTGTTTTTT
CASNRGEDTGELFF
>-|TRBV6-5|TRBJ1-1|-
TGTGCCAGCAGTTACTCGTCCCAGCCGAACACTGAAGCTTTCTTT
CASSYSSQPNTEAFF
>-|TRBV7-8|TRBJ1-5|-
TGTGCCAGCAGCTTCGGGGGCTCCTTTATGCTTAGCAATCAGCCCCAGCATTTT
CASSFGGSFMLSNQPQHF
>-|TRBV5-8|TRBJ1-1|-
TGTGCCAGCAGCTTCATGACTGAAGCTTTCTTT
CASSFMTEAFF
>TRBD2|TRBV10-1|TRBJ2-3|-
TGCGCCACCGGATCCGGGACTAGTACCACAGATACGCAGTATTTT
CATGSGTSTTDTQYF
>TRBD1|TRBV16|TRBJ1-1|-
TGTGCCAGCAGCCGAGTCAACAGGGGGACGAACACTGAAGCTTTCTTT
CASSRVNRGTNTEAFF
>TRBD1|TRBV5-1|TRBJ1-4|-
TGCGCCAGCAGCCCACAGGGGAGGGGACAAACTAATGAAAAACTGTTTTTT
CASSPQGRGQTNEKLFF
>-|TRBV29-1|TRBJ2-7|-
TGCAGCGTTGCAGGGATACTTAATAATTACGAGCAGTACTTC
CSVAGILNNYEQYF
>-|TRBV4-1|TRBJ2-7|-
TGCGCCAGCAGCCAAGCCCCCCTCAGGGGATACGAGCAGTACTTC
CASSQAPLRGYEQYF
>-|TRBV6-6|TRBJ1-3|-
TGTGCCAGCAGTTACTCGAGCGGCAGTCTCCTTCCCATATATTTT
CASSYSSGSLLPIYF
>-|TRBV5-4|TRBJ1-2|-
TGTGCCAGCAGCTTGGGAACAGGGTGGTACACCTTC
CASSLGTGWYTF
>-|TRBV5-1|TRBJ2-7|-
TGCGCCAGCAGCTTGGAAGGGCCGTCTTCCTACGAGCAGTACTTC
CASSLEGPSSYEQYF
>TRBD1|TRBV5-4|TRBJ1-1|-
TGTGCCAGCAGCCCGGGACAGGTGCCTGAAGCTTTCTTT
CASSPGQVPEAFF
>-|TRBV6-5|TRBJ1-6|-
TGTGCCAGCAGAGGGGAGGGGATACGTTCACCCCTCCACTTT
CASRGEGIRSPLHF
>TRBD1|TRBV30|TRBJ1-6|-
TGTGCCTGGAGTGCCGGACAGGGAAGCCAGAGCTCCTATAATTCACCCCTCCACTTT
CAWSAGQGSQSSYNSPLHF
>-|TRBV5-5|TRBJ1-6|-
TGTGCCAGCAGCCTAACACGGACGGTGAGCTCCTATAATTCACCCCTCCACTTT
CASSLTRTVSSYNSPLHF
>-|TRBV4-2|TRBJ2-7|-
TGTGCCAGCAGCCGAGGGGAGATTGGCTACGAGCAGTACTTC
CASSRGEIGYEQYF
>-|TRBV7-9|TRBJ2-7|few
TGTGCCAGCAGCTTAGGGGCGTGGGCCTACGAGCAGTACTTC
CASSLGAWAYEQYF
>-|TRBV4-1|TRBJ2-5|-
TGCGCCAGCAGCCAAGGTTTGGGTACGGGGACCCAGTACTTC
CASSQGLGTGTQYF
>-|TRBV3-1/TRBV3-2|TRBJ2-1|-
TGTGCCAGCAGCCAAATGCGCTACAATGAGCAGTTCTTC
CASSQMRYNEQFF
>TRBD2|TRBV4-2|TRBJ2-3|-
TGTGCCAGCAGCCAAGAGGGGACTAGCGTTGGCACAGATACGCAGTATTTT
CASSQEGTSVGTDTQYF
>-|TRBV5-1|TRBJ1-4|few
TGCGCCAGCAGCTTGGTGACAGCAACTAATGAAAAACTGTTTTTT
CASSLVTATNEKLFF
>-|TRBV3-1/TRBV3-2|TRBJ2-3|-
TGTGCCAGCAGCAACGGAGGGGGGCAAGATACGCAGTATTTT
CASSNGGGQDTQYF
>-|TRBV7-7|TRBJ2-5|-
TGTGAGGTGGGGACACCCGGTGGGACCCAGTACTTC
CEVGTPGGTQYF
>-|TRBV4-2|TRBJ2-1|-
TGTGCCAGCAGCCAAGACAGGGTCTACAATGAGCAGTTCTTC
CASSQDRVYNEQFF
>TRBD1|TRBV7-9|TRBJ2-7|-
TGTGCCAGCAGCTTAGAAGTAGGCAGGGGGCAAGAGCAGTACTTC
CASSLEVGRGQEQYF
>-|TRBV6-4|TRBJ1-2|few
TGTGCCAGCAGCCCCGGGGACACCTACTATGGCTACACCTTC
CASSPGDTYYGYTF
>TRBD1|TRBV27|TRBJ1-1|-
TGTGCCAGCAGTAAAGACAGGGGGAGCACTGAAGCTTTCTTT
CASSKDRGSTEAFF
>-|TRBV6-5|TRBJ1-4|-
TGTGCCAGCAGTCAGATTGTCGATGAAAAACTGTTTTTT
CASSQIVDEKLFF
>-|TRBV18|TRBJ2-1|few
TGTGCCAGCTCACCATTGGCCGGAAGGGGTAATGAGCAGTTCTTC
CASSPLAGRGNEQFF
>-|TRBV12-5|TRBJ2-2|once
TGTGCTAGTGGTATGGGGGTGACCGGGGAGCTGTTTTTT
CASGMGVTGELFF
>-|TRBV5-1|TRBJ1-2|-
TGCGCCAGCAGCTTGGGCGGTAACTATGGCTACACCTTC
CASSLGGNYGYTF
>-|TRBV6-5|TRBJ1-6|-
TGTGCCAGCAGTTACCAATTGAGCTCCTATAATTCACCCCTCCACTTT
CASSYQLSSYNSPLHF
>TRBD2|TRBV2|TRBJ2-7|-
TGTGCCAGCAGTGAGGCACTAGCGGGACCATACGAGCAGTACTTC
CASSEALAGPYEQYF